This T cell receptor (beta chain) is drawn from a study of T-cell memory formation after mild COVID-19. The overall study: Across donors, TCR clusters were largely donor specific.

Study results and caveats: Pre-infection memory already had some responding clones, implying cross-reactive memory joined. Those CD4+ clones that contracted were mainly in CM and EM (CD8+ ones in EMRA). CD4+ bias marked clones expanding day 15 to 37, unlike balanced contracting clones.

Each CDR3 protein is one row after TCRdb ran MiXCR on the 5' RACE reads. The data show about 150,000 distinct CDR3 sequences, 13% to 15% seen once. This clonotype was observed once. Its antigen is unidentified. The CDR3 loop spans 13 amino acids. Trimming removed 8 bases from V and 1 base from J, with 9 bases in between. Material: PBMCs or a T cell subset sorted from them (not recorded which). The sequence came from an adult woman who had mild COVID-19 (a few samples of this study predate the infection). Cell type and time point are not known. The gene calls are TRBV12-3 or TRBV12-4 and TRBJ2-1; possibly TRBD1 or TRBD2 for D (5 bases each). The CDR3 bases are TGTGCCAGCGTGGGGGTTTCCTACAATGAGCAGTTCTTC. Residues: CASVGVSYNEQFF.